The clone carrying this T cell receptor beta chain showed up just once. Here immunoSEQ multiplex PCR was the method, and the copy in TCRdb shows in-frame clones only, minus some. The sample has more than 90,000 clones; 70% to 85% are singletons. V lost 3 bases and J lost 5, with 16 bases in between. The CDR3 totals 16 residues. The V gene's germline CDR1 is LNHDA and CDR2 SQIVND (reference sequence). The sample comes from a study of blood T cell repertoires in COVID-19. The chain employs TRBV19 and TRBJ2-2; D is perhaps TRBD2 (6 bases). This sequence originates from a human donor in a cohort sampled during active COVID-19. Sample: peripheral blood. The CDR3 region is CASSIGTLRGTGELFF. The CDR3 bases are TGTGCCAGTAGTATCGGGACTCTCAGAGGTACCGGGGAGCTGTTTTTT.